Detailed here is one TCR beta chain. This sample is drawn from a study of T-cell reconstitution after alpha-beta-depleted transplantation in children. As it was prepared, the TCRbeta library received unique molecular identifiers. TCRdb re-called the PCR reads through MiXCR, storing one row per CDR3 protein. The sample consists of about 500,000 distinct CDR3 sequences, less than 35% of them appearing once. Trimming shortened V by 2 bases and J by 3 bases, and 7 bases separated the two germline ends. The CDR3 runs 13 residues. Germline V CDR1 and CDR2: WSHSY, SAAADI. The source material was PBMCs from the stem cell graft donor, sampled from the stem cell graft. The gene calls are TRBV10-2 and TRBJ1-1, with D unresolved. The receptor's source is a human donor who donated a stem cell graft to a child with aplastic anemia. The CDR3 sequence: CASSENSYTEAFF. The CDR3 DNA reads TGCGCCAGCAGTGAGAACAGCTACACTGAAGCTTTCTTT.